The source of this T cell receptor beta chain is a study of cytomegalovirus exposure and HLA in healthy donors. Overall study results and limits: The sole available immune exposure information was CMV serostatus.

The length of the CDR3 is 16 residues. CDR1 is SGHDT and CDR2 is YYEEEE in the germline V gene. Between the trimmed V and J ends, which lost 2 bases and 3 bases, there was a span of 15 bases. Of note for this clone: Antigen unknown.

In the PCR, 60 Vbeta and 13 Jbeta primers were used. Clones were sequenced by immunoSEQ multiplex PCR, and TCRdb holds only the in-frame ones, with some missing. The sample holds 150,000 to 180,000 clones, around 80% seen once. This sequence joins TRBV5-6 and TRBJ1-3; D possibly corresponds to TRBD1 (6 bases). The sample consisted of PBMCs. The sequence was obtained from a woman aged 40 to 49 in good health and CMV-seropositive. CDR3 residues: CASSLGGAQSGNTIYF. In DNA form, the CDR3 reads TGTGCCAGCAGCTTAGGGGGGGCCCAAAGTGGAAACACCATATATTTT.